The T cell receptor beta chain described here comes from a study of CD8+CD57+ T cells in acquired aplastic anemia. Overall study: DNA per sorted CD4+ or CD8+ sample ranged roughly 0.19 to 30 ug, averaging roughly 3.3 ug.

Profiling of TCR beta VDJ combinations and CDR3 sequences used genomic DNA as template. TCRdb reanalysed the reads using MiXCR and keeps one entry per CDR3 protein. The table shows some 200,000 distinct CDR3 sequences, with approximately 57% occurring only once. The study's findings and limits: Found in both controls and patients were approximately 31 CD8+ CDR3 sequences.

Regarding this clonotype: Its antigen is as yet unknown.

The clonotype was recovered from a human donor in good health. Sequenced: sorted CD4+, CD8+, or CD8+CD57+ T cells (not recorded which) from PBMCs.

The CDR3 bases are TGCGCCAGCAGCTTGTACCCCACTGATGGAGAGCAGTACTTC. It is translated as CASSLYPTDGEQYF. This chain joins TRBV5-1 and TRBJ2-7; D not resolved. Germline CDR1 and CDR2: SGHRS and YFSETQ. The CDR3 covers 14 residues. V shed 1 base and J shed 7 bases, with 15 bases lying between them.